The 10 T cell receptor beta chains reported below all come from one sample, sequenced in a study of T cells in Graves' hyperthyroidism and ophthalmopathy. Using RNA transcripts as the source, TCR beta CDR3 regions were amplified. The TCR CDR3 was amplified in a first-round RT-PCR using the HTBI primer set. TCRdb recomputed calls from the multiplex PCR reads with MiXCR, one row per CDR3 protein. The sample lists 730,000 or so distinct CDR3 sequences, approximately 18% seen once, with approximately 16% in the top ten. Source material: blood. The source of these receptors is a woman in her fifties or sixties with Graves' hyperthyroidism that later progressed to Graves' ophthalmopathy.

In this sample, this clonotype turned up many times. The chain uses TRBV2 and TRBJ1-5, with D possibly matching TRBD1 (6 bases). Germline loops: CDR1 SNHLY, CDR2 FYNNEI. Trimming shortened V by 6 bases and J by 3 bases, and 15 bases separated the two germline ends. CDR3 size: 15 residues. The CDR3 nucleotides are TGTGCCAGCAGCCCACAGGGTACCGACAATCAGCCCCAGCATTTT. Its protein product is CASSPQGTDNQPQHF.

The CDR3 region has the DNA TGCGCCAGCAGCTTGTCGGGACAGGGGCTTGGCTACACCTTC. Translation gives CASSLSGQGLGYTF. This rearrangement joins TRBV5-1 to TRBJ1-2; 10 bases match TRBD1. CDR3 size: 14 residues. The V and J ends lost 1 base and 7 bases, in that order; junction bases with no gene match: 4. Germline CDR1 SGHRS, CDR2 YFSETQ.

This clonotype was picked up many times. The gene calls are TRBV30 and TRBJ2-7; D unclear. The CDR3 covers 14 residues. Germline V lookup: CDR1 GTSNPN, CDR2 SVGIG (reference sequence). V was cut by 2 bases and J by 6 bases, with 17 bases left in between. CDR3 coding DNA: TGTGCCTGGAGTCCCCGTCGCTTCGGCCTCGAGCAGTACTTC. It is translated as CAWSPRRFGLEQYF.

This clonotype was detected many times. The rearrangement links TRBV27 to TRBJ2-2, with no clear D. Germline lookup yields CDR1 MNHEY and CDR2 SMNVEV (reference sequence). Trimming shortened V by 2 bases and J by 2 bases, and 12 bases separated the two germline ends. The CDR3 has 16 amino acids. The CDR3 DNA sequence: TGTGCCAGCAGTTTACTCTCCATCCTTAACACCGGGGAGCTGTTTTTT. As protein: CASSLLSILNTGELFF.

The gene calls are TRBV4-3 and TRBJ2-2; D possibly corresponds to TRBD2 (5 bases). The V gene's germline CDR1 is LGHNA and CDR2 YSLEER. The CDR3 spans 14 residues. V was cut by 3 bases and J by 6 bases, with 11 bases left in between. CDR3 DNA: TGCGCCAGCAGCCACAACACTAGAGCCGGGGAGCTGTTTTTT. It translates to CASSHNTRAGELFF.

This clonotype was seen only a few times. The rearrangement uses TRBV5-1 and TRBJ1-3, with D tentatively TRBD1 (6 bases). Germline V gene lookup returns CDR1 SGHRS and CDR2 YFSETQ. V was trimmed by 3 bases and J by 1 base, leaving 14 bases between them. The CDR3 has 16 residues. The CDR3, as DNA: TGCGCCAGCAGCTACGGAATACAGGGTTCTGGAAACACCATATATTTT. Protein sequence: CASSYGIQGSGNTIYF.

This clonotype was recorded at least ten times. V gene TRBV2 combines with J gene TRBJ1-2, with 7 bases identical to TRBD1. Germline V CDR1 and CDR2: SNHLY, FYNNEI. The ends lost 6 bases at V and 5 bases at J; junction bases unmatched: 12. This CDR3 contains 15 residues. The CDR3 sequence is CASRDGTDPGYGYTF. In DNA form, the CDR3 reads TGTGCCAGCAGAGACGGGACAGACCCGGGGTATGGCTACACCTTC.

The genes are TRBV3-1 and TRBJ2-3, with D maybe TRBD2 (6 bases). Trimming removed 0 bases at V and 2 bases at J, with 15 bases between. The CDR3 runs 17 residues. Germline V gene data show CDR1 as LGHDT and CDR2 as YNNKEL (reference sequence). The CDR3 DNA follows: TGTGCCAGCAGCCAAGATAACGGGGGTCTTATCACAGATACGCAGTATTTT. Its translation is CASSQDNGGLITDTQYF.

This clonotype was found a few times. The CDR3 reads CASSQGQGARELFF. The CDR3 DNA reads as TGCGCCAGCAGCCAAGGACAGGGGGCGCGGGAGCTGTTTTTT. This sequence joins TRBV5-1 and TRBJ2-2, with 11 nucleotides matching TRBD1. V lost 4 bases to trimming and J lost 9 bases; unmatched junction nucleotides: 5. There are 14 residues in the CDR3. The germline CDR1 and CDR2 sequences are SGHRS and YFSETQ.

This clonotype has at least ten counts. The V gene is TRBV5-5, the J gene TRBJ2-7, with 9 bases that match TRBD1. CDR1 SGHKS and CDR2 YYEKEE come from the germline V gene (reference sequence). CDR3 size: 18 residues. The junction had 14 bases not matched to a gene; V was cut back by 1 base and J by 3 bases. CDR3 sequence reads: CASSLILTIGQGSYEQYF. The CDR3 DNA follows: TGTGCCAGCAGCTTGATCCTCACGATAGGACAGGGGAGCTACGAGCAGTACTTC.